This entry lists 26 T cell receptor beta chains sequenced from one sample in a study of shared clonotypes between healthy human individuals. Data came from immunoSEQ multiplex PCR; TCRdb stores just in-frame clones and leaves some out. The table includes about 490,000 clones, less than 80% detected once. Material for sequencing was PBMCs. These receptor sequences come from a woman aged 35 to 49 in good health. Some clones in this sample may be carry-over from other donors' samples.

This CDR3 is CSVDGPIQGLAGDSGADTQYF. CDR3 bases: TGCAGCGTAGACGGGCCGATCCAGGGACTAGCGGGAGATTCGGGCGCAGATACGCAGTATTTT. This chain links TRBV29-1 with TRBJ2-3; 14 positions agree with TRBD2. The CDR3 is 21 residues long. V shed 6 bases and J 4 bases; nucleotides not matched to a gene: 24. The V gene's germline CDR1 is SQVTM and CDR2 ANQGSEA.

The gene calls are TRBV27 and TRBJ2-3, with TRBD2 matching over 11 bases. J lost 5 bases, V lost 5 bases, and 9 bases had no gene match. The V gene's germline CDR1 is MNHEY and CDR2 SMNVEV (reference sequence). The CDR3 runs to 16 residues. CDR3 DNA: TGTGCCAGCAGTCCCTTAGCGGGAGGGAGTATAGATACGCAGTATTTT. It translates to CASSPLAGGSIDTQYF.

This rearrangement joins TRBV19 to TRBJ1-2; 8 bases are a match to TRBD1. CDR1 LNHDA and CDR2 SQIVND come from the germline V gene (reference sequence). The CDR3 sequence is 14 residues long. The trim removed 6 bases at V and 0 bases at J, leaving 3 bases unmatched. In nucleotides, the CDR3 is TGTGCCAGTAGCAGGACAGGGACTAACTATGGCTACACCTTC. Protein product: CASSRTGTNYGYTF.

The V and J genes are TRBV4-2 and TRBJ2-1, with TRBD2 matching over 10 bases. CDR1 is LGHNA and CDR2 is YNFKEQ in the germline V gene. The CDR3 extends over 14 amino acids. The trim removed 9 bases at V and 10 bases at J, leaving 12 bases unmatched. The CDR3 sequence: CASSALAGSMEQFF. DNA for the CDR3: TGTGCCAGTTCCGCACTAGCGGGGAGCATGGAGCAGTTCTTC.

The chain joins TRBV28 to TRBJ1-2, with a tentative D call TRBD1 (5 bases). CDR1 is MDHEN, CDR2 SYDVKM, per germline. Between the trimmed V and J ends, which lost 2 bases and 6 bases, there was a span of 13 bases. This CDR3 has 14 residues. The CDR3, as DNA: TGTGCCAGCAGTTTAGGCAGGGCGGTCGATGGCTACACCTTC. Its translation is CASSLGRAVDGYTF.

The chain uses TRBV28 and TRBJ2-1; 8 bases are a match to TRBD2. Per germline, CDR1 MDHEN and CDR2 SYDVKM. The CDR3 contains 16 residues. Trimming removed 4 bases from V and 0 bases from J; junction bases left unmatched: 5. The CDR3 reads CASSSIAGPSYNEQFF. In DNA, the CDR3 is TGTGCCAGCAGTTCCATAGCGGGACCCTCCTACAATGAGCAGTTCTTC. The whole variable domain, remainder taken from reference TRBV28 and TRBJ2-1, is DVKVTQSSRYLVKRTGEKVFLECVQDMDHENMFWYRQDPGLGLRLIYFSYDVKMKEKGDIPEGYSVSREKKERFSLILESASTNQTSMYLCASSSIAGPSYNEQFFGPGTRLTVL.

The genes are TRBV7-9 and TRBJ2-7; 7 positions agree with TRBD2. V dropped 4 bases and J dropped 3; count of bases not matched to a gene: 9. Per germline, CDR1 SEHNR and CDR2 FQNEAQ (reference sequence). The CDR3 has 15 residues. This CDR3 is CASSSPKGGDYEQYF. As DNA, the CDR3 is TGTGCCAGCAGCTCACCGAAGGGAGGGGACTACGAGCAGTACTTC.

The CDR3 DNA is TGTGCCAGCAGTCAGCGGGTTGAAGCTTTCTTT. Translated, it gives CASSQRVEAFF. This chain links TRBV2 with TRBJ1-1; D is uncertain. The V gene lost 5 bases and the J gene lost 7 bases, with 8 bases spanning the gap. From germline, CDR1 is SNHLY and CDR2 FYNNEI. This CDR3 has 11 residues.

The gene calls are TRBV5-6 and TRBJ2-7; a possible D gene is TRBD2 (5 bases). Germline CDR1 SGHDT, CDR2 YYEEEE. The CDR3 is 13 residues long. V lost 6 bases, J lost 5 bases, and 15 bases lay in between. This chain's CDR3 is CASTSGRINEQYF. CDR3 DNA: TGTGCCAGCACTTCGGGGAGAATCAACGAGCAGTACTTC.

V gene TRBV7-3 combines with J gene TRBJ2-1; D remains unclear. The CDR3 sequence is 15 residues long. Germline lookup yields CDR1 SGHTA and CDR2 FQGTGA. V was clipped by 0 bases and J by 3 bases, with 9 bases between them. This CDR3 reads CASSLTESFYNEQFF. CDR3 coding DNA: TGTGCCAGCAGCTTAACGGAAAGCTTCTACAATGAGCAGTTCTTC.

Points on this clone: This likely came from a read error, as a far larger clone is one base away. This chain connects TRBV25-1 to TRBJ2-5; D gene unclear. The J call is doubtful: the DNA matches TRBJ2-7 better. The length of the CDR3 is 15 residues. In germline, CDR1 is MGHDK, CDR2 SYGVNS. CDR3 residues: CASSGLLENSYEQYF. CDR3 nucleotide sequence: TGTGCCAGCAGTGGCCTCCTGGAGAACTCCTACGAGCAGTACTTC.

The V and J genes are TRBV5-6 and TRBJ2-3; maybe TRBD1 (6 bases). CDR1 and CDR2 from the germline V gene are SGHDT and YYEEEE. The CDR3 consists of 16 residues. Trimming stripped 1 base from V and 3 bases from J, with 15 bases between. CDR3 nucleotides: TGTGCCAGCAGCTTGTGGTCAGGGGCAGGAACAGATACGCAGTATTTT. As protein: CASSLWSGAGTDTQYF. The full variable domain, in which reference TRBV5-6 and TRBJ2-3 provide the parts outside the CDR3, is DAGVTQSPTHLIKTRGQQVTLRCSPKSGHDTVSWYQQALGQGPQFIFQYYEEEERQRGNFPDRFSGHQFPNYSSELNVNALLLGDSALYLCASSLWSGAGTDTQYFGPGTRLTVL.

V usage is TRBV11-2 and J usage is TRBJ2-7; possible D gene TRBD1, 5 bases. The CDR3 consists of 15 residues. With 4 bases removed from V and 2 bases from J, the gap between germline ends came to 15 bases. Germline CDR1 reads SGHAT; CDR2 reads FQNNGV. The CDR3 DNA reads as TGTGCCAGCAGCTGGGGCACCGGGCCGACCTACGAGCAGTACTTC. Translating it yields CASSWGTGPTYEQYF.

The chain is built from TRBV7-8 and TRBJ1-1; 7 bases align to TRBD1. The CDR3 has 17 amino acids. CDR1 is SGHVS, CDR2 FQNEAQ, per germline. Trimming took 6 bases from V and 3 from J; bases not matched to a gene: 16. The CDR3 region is CASRGRSGQEPHTEAFF. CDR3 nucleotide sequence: TGTGCCAGCAGGGGGAGATCAGGACAGGAGCCTCACACTGAAGCTTTCTTT.

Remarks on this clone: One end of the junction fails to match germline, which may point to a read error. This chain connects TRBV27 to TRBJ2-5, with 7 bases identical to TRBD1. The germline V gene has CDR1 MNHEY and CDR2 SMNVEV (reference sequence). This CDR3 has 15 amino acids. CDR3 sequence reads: CVSRRQGGPQETQYF. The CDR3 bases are TGTGTCAGCAGAAGACAGGGTGGGCCTCAAGAGACCCAGTACTTC.

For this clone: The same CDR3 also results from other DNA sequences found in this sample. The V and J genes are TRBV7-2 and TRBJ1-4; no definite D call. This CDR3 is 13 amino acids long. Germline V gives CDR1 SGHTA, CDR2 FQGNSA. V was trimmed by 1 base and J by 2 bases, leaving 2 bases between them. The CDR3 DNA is TGTGCCAGCAGCTTAGTTACTAATGAAAAACTGTTTTTT. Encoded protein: CASSLVTNEKLFF.

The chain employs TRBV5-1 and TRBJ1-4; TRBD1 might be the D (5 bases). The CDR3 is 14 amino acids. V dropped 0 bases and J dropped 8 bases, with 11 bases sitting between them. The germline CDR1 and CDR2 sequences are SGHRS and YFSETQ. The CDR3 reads CASSLDGRGEKLFF. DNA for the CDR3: TGCGCCAGCAGCTTGGATGGACGGGGGGAAAAACTGTTTTTT.

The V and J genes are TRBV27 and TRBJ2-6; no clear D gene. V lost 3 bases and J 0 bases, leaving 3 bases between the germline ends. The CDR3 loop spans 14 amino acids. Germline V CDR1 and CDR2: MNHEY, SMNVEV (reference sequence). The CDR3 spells CASSLISGANVLTF. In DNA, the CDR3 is TGTGCCAGCAGTTTGATCTCTGGGGCCAACGTCCTGACTTTC. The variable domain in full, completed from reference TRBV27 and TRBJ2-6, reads EAQVTQNPRYLITVTGKKLTVTCSQNMNHEYMSWYRQDPGLGLRQIYYSMNVEVTDKGDVPEGYKVSRKEKRNFPLILESPSPNQTSLYFCASSLISGANVLTFGAGSRLTVL.

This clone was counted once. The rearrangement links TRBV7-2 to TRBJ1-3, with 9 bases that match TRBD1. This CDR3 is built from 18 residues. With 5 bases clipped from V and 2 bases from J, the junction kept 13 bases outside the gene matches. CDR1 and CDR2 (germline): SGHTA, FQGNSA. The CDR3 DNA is TGTGCCAGCAGCGTCCGGAACTCTAGGACAGGGGCTGGAAACACCATATATTTT. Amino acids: CASSVRNSRTGAGNTIYF. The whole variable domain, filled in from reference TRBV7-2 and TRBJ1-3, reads GAGVSQSPSNKVTEKGKDVELRCDPISGHTALYWYRQSLGQGLEFLIYFQGNSAPDKSGLPSDRFSAERTGGSVSTLTIQRTQQEDSAVYLCASSVRNSRTGAGNTIYFGEGSWLTVV.

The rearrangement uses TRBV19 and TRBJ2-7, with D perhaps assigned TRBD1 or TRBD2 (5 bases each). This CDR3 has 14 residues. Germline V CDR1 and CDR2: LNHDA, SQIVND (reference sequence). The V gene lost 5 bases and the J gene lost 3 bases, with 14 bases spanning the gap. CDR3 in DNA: TGTGCCAGTAGTCTCCGGGACGGTGACTACGAGCAGTACTTC. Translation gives CASSLRDGDYEQYF.

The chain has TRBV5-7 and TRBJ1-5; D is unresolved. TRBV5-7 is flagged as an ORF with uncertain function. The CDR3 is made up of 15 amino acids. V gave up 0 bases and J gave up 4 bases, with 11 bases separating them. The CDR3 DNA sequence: TGTGCCAGCAGCTTGGGTCAGACGCTGAATCAGCCCCAGCATTTT. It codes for CASSLGQTLNQPQHF.

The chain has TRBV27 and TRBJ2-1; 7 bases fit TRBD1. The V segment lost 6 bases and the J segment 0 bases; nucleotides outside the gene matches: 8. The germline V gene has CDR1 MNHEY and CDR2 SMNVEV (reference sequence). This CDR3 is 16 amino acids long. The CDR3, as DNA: TGTGCCAGCAGGTTGAGACAGGGCGGCTCCTACAATGAGCAGTTCTTC. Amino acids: CASRLRQGGSYNEQFF.

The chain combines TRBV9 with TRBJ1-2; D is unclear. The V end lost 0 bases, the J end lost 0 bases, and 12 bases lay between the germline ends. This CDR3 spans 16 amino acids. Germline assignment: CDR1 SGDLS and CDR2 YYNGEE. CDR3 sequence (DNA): TGTGCCAGCAGCGTAGATCGTGGCAGTTCTAACTATGGCTACACCTTC. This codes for CASSVDRGSSNYGYTF.

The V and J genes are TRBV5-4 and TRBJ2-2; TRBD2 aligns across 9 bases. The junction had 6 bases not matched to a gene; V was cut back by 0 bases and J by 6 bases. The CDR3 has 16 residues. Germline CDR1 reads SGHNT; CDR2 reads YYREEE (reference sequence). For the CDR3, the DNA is TGTGCCAGCAGCTTGGTTGGTAGCGGGAGAGCCGGGGAGCTGTTTTTT. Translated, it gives CASSLVGSGRAGELFF.

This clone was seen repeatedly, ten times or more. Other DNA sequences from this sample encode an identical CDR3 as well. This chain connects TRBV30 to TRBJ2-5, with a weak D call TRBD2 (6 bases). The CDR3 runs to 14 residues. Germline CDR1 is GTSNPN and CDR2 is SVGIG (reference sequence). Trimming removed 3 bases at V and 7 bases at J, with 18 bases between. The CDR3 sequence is CAWRDWRARGTQYF. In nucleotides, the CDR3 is TGTGCCTGGAGGGATTGGAGGGCTCGAGGGACCCAGTACTTC. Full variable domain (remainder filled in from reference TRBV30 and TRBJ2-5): SQTIHQWPATLVQPVGSPLSLECTVEGTSNPNLYWYRQAAGRGLQLLFYSVGIGQISSEVPQNLSASRPQDRQFILSSKKLLLSDSGFYLCAWRDWRARGTQYFGPGTRLLVL.

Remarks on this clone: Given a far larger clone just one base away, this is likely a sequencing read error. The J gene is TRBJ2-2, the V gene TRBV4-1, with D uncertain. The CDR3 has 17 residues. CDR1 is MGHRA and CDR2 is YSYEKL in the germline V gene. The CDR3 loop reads CASSQEVRVGFTEELFF. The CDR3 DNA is TGCGCCAGCAGCCAAGAGGTTCGGGTCGGGTTCACCGAGGAGCTGTTTTTT.